The rows below give T cell receptor beta chains drawn from one sample of a study of cytomegalovirus exposure and HLA in healthy donors. Only in-frame clones appear in the TCRdb table, and some are missing; sequencing was by immunoSEQ multiplex PCR. The table includes roughly 300,000 clones, 86% detected once. Input material: PBMCs. The receptors originated from a man aged 35-49 years in good health and CMV-seropositive. Each CDR3 is given with its conserved first and last residue. Fields, in order: V gene, J gene, clone size, D gene, CDR3 protein, CDR3 DNA. A D gene is named only where the DNA matches it firmly. Clone size appears in some rows only: once, few, many, or a class for an expanded clone.

>TRBV28|TRBJ2-1|NA|NA
CASSSYGGQFDEQFF
TGTGCCAGCTCCTCCTACGGGGGGCAGTTCGATGAGCAGTTCTTC
>TRBV7-7|TRBJ1-1|NA|NA
CASSLGQNTEAFF
TGTGCTAGCAGCTTAGGGCAAAACACTGAAGCTTTCTTT
>TRBV5-4|TRBJ1-3|NA|NA
CASSFGRLSSGNTIYF
TGTGCCAGCAGCTTCGGGAGGTTGAGCTCTGGAAACACCATATATTTT
>TRBV4-2|TRBJ1-2|NA|NA
CASSQDGGHSYTF
TGTGCCAGCAGCCAAGATGGTGGACACAGCTACACCTTC
>TRBV28|TRBJ1-4|once|TRBD1
CASSLWDGTAEKLFF
TGTGCCAGCAGTTTATGGGACGGGACAGCAGAAAAACTGTTTTTT
>TRBV30|TRBJ2-3|NA|NA
CARPHPRRDWCTDTQYF
TGTGCCCGACCCCACCCCCGACGGGACTGGTGCACAGATACGCAGTATTTT
>TRBV4-3|TRBJ2-2|few|TRBD1
CASSDGTGLTGELFF
TGCGCCAGCAGTGATGGGACAGGGCTCACCGGGGAGCTGTTTTTT
>TRBV10-2|TRBJ1-2|few|NA
CASVSDAYGYTF
TGCGCCAGCGTCAGCGACGCCTATGGCTACACCTTC
>TRBV5-8|TRBJ2-7|NA|TRBD2
CASSLGTSATYEQYF
TGTGCCAGCAGCTTGGGGACTAGCGCGACCTACGAGCAGTACTTC
>TRBV7-9|TRBJ2-7|NA|NA
CASSRQDDGQNEQYF
TGTGCCAGCAGCAGACAAGATGACGGACAGAACGAGCAGTACTTC
>TRBV5-4|TRBJ1-2|NA|NA
CASSFIGDGGNGYTF
TGTGCCAGCAGCTTTATAGGGGATGGGGGCAATGGCTACACCTTC
>TRBV7-9|TRBJ2-1|NA|TRBD2
CASSPQTSGAYNEQFF
TGTGCCAGCAGCCCTCAGACTAGCGGGGCTTACAATGAGCAGTTCTTC
>TRBV10-2|TRBJ1-1|NA|NA
CASTKGTEAFF
TGCGCCAGCACTAAGGGGACTGAAGCTTTCTTT
>TRBV13|TRBJ2-2|NA|TRBD2
CASSFGSGAGELFF
TGTGCCAGCAGCTTCGGTAGCGGGGCCGGGGAGCTGTTTTTT
>TRBV5-4|TRBJ2-1|NA|TRBD2
CASSGEASGKYNEQFF
TGTGCCAGCAGCGGGGAGGCTAGCGGGAAGTACAATGAGCAGTTCTTC
>TRBV28|TRBJ1-2|NA|NA
CASSLRREGYGYTF
TGTGCCAGCAGTTTACGAAGGGAGGGCTATGGCTACACCTTC
>TRBV10-3|TRBJ1-4|NA|NA
CAISSTVTNEKLFF
TGTGCCATCTCCTCGACAGTTACTAATGAAAAACTGTTTTTT
>TRBV7-2|TRBJ2-1|NA|TRBD1
CASSLADRDEQFF
TGTGCCAGCAGCTTAGCTGACAGGGATGAGCAGTTCTTC
>TRBV2|TRBJ1-2|NA|NA
CASSEGPGTQWEYGYTF
TGTGCCAGCAGTGAGGGGCCCGGGACACAATGGGAATATGGCTACACCTTC
>TRBV5-1|TRBJ2-2|NA|NA
CASSSQIGENTGELFF
TGCGCCAGCAGCAGCCAAATAGGGGAGAACACCGGGGAGCTGTTTTTT
>TRBV2|TRBJ1-1|few|NA
CASTLSQASSEAFF
TGTGCCAGCACCTTGAGCCAGGCATCATCTGAAGCTTTCTTT
>TRBV11-1|TRBJ1-1|NA|TRBD1
CASSLAQGALTEAFF
TGTGCCAGCAGCTTAGCCCAGGGGGCGCTGACTGAAGCTTTCTTT
>TRBV28|TRBJ1-1|once|TRBD1
CASAEGAQLEEAFF
TGTGCCAGCGCCGAGGGGGCCCAGCTTGAAGAAGCTTTCTTT
>TRBV5-1|TRBJ2-7|NA|NA
CASSQGLPSYEQYF
TGCGCCAGCAGCCAGGGACTGCCCTCCTACGAGCAGTACTTC
>TRBV5-4|TRBJ1-2|NA|NA
CASSSGGGSYGYTF
TGTGCCAGCAGCTCTGGCGGGGGCAGCTATGGCTACACCTTC
>TRBV6-4|TRBJ1-1|NA|NA
CASSDQGQSTEAFF
TGTGCCAGCAGTGACCAGGGGCAGAGCACTGAAGCTTTCTTT
>TRBV12-2|TRBJ1-2|NA|NA
CASRDRAGGYTF
TGTGCAAGTCGGGACAGGGCGGGGGGCTACACCTTC
>TRBV18|TRBJ2-7|NA|NA
CASSPSQGYEQYF
TGTGCCAGCTCACCATCCCAGGGCTACGAGCAGTACTTC
>TRBV28|TRBJ2-7|NA|TRBD1
CASRSTGEDEQYF
TGTGCCAGCAGGTCGACAGGGGAGGACGAGCAGTACTTC
>TRBV19|TRBJ2-3|NA|TRBD2
CASSVGTSGVTDTQYF
TGTGCCAGTAGTGTCGGGACTAGCGGGGTCACAGATACGCAGTATTTT